The source of this T cell receptor beta chain is a study of metastatic and nonmetastatic thyroid tumors. Study-wide context: For malignant and benign thyroid patients, tumor or nodule tissue and blood were the sources whose repertoires were compared.

All patients were untreated before thyroid surgery. Worth noting for this clone: Antigen specificity is unknown.

General observations from the study: Benign nodules were reported to have significantly lower TCR beta diversity than malignant thyroid tumors, in blood and tumor.

This CDR3 is 16 amino acids long. V was pared by 5 bases and J by 6 bases, with 10 bases of the junction left unmatched. Germline V gene data show CDR1 as SGHTA and CDR2 as FQGNSA. TCRdb used MiXCR to call clones anew from the PCR reads. The sample lists 55,000 to 75,000 clones; roughly 18% were seen once. The sequence derives from a female donor with papillary thyroid cancer or a benign thyroid nodule (not recorded which). Some clones in this sample may be carry-over from other donors' samples. The sequenced sample was blood. V and J are TRBV7-2 and TRBJ2-2; 9 nucleotides line up with TRBD1. CDR3 in DNA: TGTGCCAGCAGCATATGCGGGACAGGGTTACCCGGGGAGCTGTTTTTT. Amino acid sequence: CASSICGTGLPGELFF.